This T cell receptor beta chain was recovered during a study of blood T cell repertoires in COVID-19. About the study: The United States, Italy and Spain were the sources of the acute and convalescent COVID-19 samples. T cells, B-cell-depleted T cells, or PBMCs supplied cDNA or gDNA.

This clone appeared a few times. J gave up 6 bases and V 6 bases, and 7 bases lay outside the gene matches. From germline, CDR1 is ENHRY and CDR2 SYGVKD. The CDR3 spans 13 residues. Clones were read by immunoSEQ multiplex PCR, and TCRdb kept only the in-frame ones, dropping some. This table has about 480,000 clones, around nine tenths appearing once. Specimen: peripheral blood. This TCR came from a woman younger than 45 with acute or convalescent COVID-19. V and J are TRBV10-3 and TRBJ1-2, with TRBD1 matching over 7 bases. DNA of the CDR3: TGTGCCATCAGGACAGGGTCGAAGAATGGCTACACCTTC. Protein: CAIRTGSKNGYTF.